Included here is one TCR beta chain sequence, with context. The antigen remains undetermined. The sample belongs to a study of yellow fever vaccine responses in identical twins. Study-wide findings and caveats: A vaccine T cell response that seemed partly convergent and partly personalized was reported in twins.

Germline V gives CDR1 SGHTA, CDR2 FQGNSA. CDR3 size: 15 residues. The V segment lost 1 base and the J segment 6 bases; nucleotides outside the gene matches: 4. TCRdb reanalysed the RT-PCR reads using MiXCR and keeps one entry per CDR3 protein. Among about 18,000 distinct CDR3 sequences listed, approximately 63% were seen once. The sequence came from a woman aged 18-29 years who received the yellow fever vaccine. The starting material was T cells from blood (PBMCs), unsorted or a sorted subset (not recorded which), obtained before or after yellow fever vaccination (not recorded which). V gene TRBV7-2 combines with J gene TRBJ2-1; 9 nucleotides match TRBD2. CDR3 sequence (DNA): TGTGCCAGCAGCTTAGTTCAAGCGGGGGGCAATGAGCAGTTCTTC. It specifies CASSLVQAGGNEQFF.